This T cell receptor beta chain originates from a study of T cells in Graves' hyperthyroidism and ophthalmopathy. Across the study: Pretreatment peripheral blood was obtained at initial diagnosis. Whole-study results and caveats: In simple terms, a model built on 13 V-J features told ophthalmopathy apart from stable hyperthyroidism.

Drawn at first hyperthyroidism diagnosis, the blood sample preceded any ophthalmopathy symptoms. From RNA transcripts, TCR beta CDR3 regions were amplified. When the TCR CDR3 underwent first-round RT-PCR, the HTBI primer set was used. TCRdb analysed the multiplex PCR reads with MiXCR anew, one entry per CDR3 protein. The sample shows roughly 250,000 distinct CDR3 sequences, about 14% of them seen only once. This clonotype came up many times. Its antigen is unknown. The sequence came from a woman aged 40 to 50 with Graves' hyperthyroidism that later progressed to Graves' ophthalmopathy. The sample taken for sequencing was blood.

The DNA for the CDR3 is TGTGCCAGCAGTTACCTTCGGACAGGGGCCTACAATGAGCAGTTCTTC. This sequence encodes CASSYLRTGAYNEQFF. V gene TRBV6-5 combines with J gene TRBJ2-1; 9 positions agree with TRBD1. Germline-derived CDR1 and CDR2 are MNHEY and SVGAGI. V shed 2 bases and J 2 bases; nucleotides not matched to a gene: 4. The CDR3 contains 16 residues.